Shown below are 25 T cell receptor beta chains from a single sample sequenced in a study of cytomegalovirus exposure and HLA in healthy donors. Vbeta (60) and Jbeta (13) primers were used in the PCR. Clones were sequenced by immunoSEQ multiplex PCR, and TCRdb holds only the in-frame ones, with some missing. The table shows tens of thousands of clones, with around 79% occurring only once. The sample comprised PBMCs. These receptors were taken from a woman in her thirties or forties in good health and CMV-seropositive.

This clone has a handful of counts. V usage is TRBV19 and J usage is TRBJ2-2; the match to TRBD2 covers 11 bases. CDR1 and CDR2 (germline): LNHDA, SQIVND (reference sequence). This CDR3 comprises 13 residues. The V and J ends lost 10 bases and 7 bases, in that order; junction bases with no gene match: 5. The CDR3 coding sequence is TGTGCCACCCAGACTAGCGGGGACGGGGAGCTGTTTTTT. It is translated as CATQTSGDGELFF.

This chain connects TRBV5-1 to TRBJ1-3; D is perhaps TRBD1 (6 bases). In germline, CDR1 is SGHRS, CDR2 YFSETQ. CDR3 length: 14 amino acids. Between the trimmed V and J ends, which lost 0 bases and 6 bases, there was a span of 10 bases. The DNA for the CDR3 is TGCGCCAGCAGCTTGGACAGGGATGCAAACACCATATATTTT. It specifies CASSLDRDANTIYF.

The rearrangement links TRBV30 to TRBJ1-1; D unresolved. The V gene's germline CDR1 is GTSNPN and CDR2 SVGIG (reference sequence). This CDR3 is 12 amino acids long. The ends were cut back, 4 bases at V and 1 base at J, with 7 bases in the middle. As DNA, the CDR3 is TGTGCCTGGAAGCATGGGAACACTGAAGCTTTCTTT. Translated: CAWKHGNTEAFF.

The chain has TRBV30 and TRBJ1-2; 7 bases align to TRBD1. The CDR3 spans 12 residues. The V gene end was trimmed by 2 bases and the J gene end by 6 bases; junction bases not matched to a gene: 3. Per germline, CDR1 GTSNPN and CDR2 SVGIG (reference sequence). As DNA, the CDR3 is TGTGCCTGGAGTCTAACAGGGGATGGCTACACCTTC. Residues: CAWSLTGDGYTF.

The chain joins TRBV9 to TRBJ2-2; 10 nucleotides align to TRBD2. The V gene end was trimmed by 4 bases and the J gene end by 3 bases; junction bases not matched to a gene: 9. The CDR3 length is 17 residues. Germline V gene lookup returns CDR1 SGDLS and CDR2 YYNGEE. CDR3 sequence: CASSSSGLADYTGELFF. The CDR3 nucleotides read TGTGCCAGCAGCTCAAGCGGACTAGCGGACTACACCGGGGAGCTGTTTTTT.

Comment on this clone: The same CDR3 arises from other DNA sequences in this sample as well. The rearrangement joins TRBV30 to TRBJ1-5; no reliable D call. This CDR3 region has 12 residues. Germline CDR1 GTSNPN, CDR2 SVGIG (reference sequence). The ends were cut back, 2 bases at V and 2 bases at J, with 4 bases in the middle. As DNA, the CDR3 is TGTGCCTGGAGTCCTGGCAATCAGCCCCAGCATTTT. It codes for CAWSPGNQPQHF.

V gene TRBV7-2 combines with J gene TRBJ1-1; D is ambiguous. Per the germline V gene, CDR1 is SGHTA and CDR2 is FQGNSA. The CDR3 has 15 amino acids. The V end was cut by 3 bases, the J end by 4 bases, with 15 bases between. The CDR3 sequence is CASSLVGGRGTEAFF. DNA for the CDR3: TGTGCCAGCAGCTTGGTAGGTGGGCGGGGCACTGAAGCTTTCTTT.

V is TRBV5-1 and J is TRBJ2-7; maybe TRBD1 (6 bases). V lost 1 base, J lost 0 bases, and 11 bases lay in between. This CDR3 is 15 amino acids long. Germline lookup yields CDR1 SGHRS and CDR2 YFSETQ. This CDR3 is CASSLSGAISYEQYF. CDR3 DNA sequence: TGCGCCAGCAGCTTGTCAGGGGCCATCTCCTACGAGCAGTACTTC.

In this sample, this clone turned up a few times. Written as DNA, the CDR3 is TGTGCCAGCACAGGGTGGGGCACAGATACGCAGTATTTT. This sequence encodes CASTGWGTDTQYF. The rearrangement joins TRBV19 to TRBJ2-3, with D maybe TRBD1 (6 bases). Looked up from germline, CDR1 is LNHDA and CDR2 is SQIVND (reference sequence). This CDR3 contains 13 residues. Trimming shortened V by 9 bases and J by 1 base, and 11 bases separated the two germline ends.

The chain carries TRBV9 and TRBJ2-3; D is undetermined. This CDR3 has 13 amino acids. Germline V gives CDR1 SGDLS, CDR2 YYNGEE. V lost 1 base and J lost 3, with 6 bases in between. The CDR3 protein is CASSVSATDTQYF. The DNA of the CDR3 is TGTGCCAGCAGCGTATCCGCGACAGATACGCAGTATTTT.

The V and J genes are TRBV2 and TRBJ2-7; D is perhaps TRBD2 (5 bases). V shed 1 base and J shed 3 bases, with 13 bases lying between them. CDR1 and CDR2 (germline): SNHLY, FYNNEI. This CDR3 spans 15 amino acids. In nucleotides, the CDR3 is TGTGCCAGCAGTGAAGAAGAAGGACTTCTCTACGAGCAGTACTTC. Translated, it gives CASSEEEGLLYEQYF.

V and J are TRBV7-6 and TRBJ2-1; 14 nucleotides line up with TRBD2. The CDR3 spans 16 residues. Trimming at V came to 5 bases and at J to 13 bases, leaving 13 bases not matched to a gene. Germline V gene sequence: CDR1 SGHVS, CDR2 FNYEAQ. In DNA, the CDR3 is TGTGCCAGCAGCCCCGACACGGGACTAGCGGGAGAACTCCAGTTCTTC. It is translated as CASSPDTGLAGELQFF.

The genes are TRBV7-2 and TRBJ2-5, with TRBD1 as a possible D gene (6 bases). The CDR3 extends over 14 amino acids. V was pared by 0 bases and J by 2 bases, with 7 bases between. Looked up from germline, CDR1 is SGHTA and CDR2 is FQGNSA. This chain's CDR3 is CASSLAGQQETQYF. DNA of the CDR3: TGTGCCAGCAGCTTAGCAGGACAGCAAGAGACCCAGTACTTC.

This clone was found a few times. This chain connects TRBV7-2 to TRBJ2-7; D not resolved. The CDR3 consists of 14 residues. V was pared by 1 base and J by 0 bases, with 7 bases between. CDR1 is SGHTA and CDR2 is FQGNSA in the germline V gene. The CDR3 region is CASSLGVSSYEQYF. The CDR3 DNA is TGTGCCAGCAGCTTAGGAGTGAGCTCCTACGAGCAGTACTTC.

Worth noting for this clone: One end of the junction is discordant with germline, which a read error may explain. The rearrangement links TRBV7-9 to TRBJ1-2; D unclear. The CDR3 is made up of 10 amino acids. The germline V gene encodes CDR1 SEHNR and CDR2 FQNEAQ (reference sequence). As DNA, the CDR3 is TGTGCCAGCAGCTTATTCCCCAGGATCTTC. Its protein is CASSLFPRIF.

V and J are TRBV5-1 and TRBJ2-6, with 8 bases that match TRBD1. Germline V gene lookup returns CDR1 SGHRS and CDR2 YFSETQ. The CDR3 covers 15 residues. With 4 bases clipped from V and 5 bases from J, the junction kept 5 bases outside the gene matches. DNA for the CDR3: TGCGCCAGCAGCCCAGGGACAGGTTGGGCCAACGTCCTGACTTTC. This sequence encodes CASSPGTGWANVLTF.

This clone came up a few times. The chain joins TRBV30 to TRBJ1-5, with D tentatively TRBD1 (5 bases). There are 13 residues in the CDR3. Germline CDR1 is GTSNPN and CDR2 is SVGIG (reference sequence). V was trimmed by 5 bases and J by 0 bases, leaving 8 bases between them. The CDR3 protein is CAWQGYSNQPQHF. The DNA for the CDR3 is TGTGCCTGGCAGGGCTATAGCAATCAGCCCCAGCATTTT.

V and J are TRBV25-1 and TRBJ2-7, with TRBD1 as a possible D gene (5 bases). Germline CDR1 is MGHDK and CDR2 is SYGVNS. This CDR3 spans 12 amino acids. Trimming took off 5 bases at V and 6 bases at J, with 11 bases between the two ends. This chain's CDR3 is CASSKGVGEQYF. The CDR3 DNA follows: TGTGCCAGCAGTAAAGGGGTTGGCGAGCAGTACTTC.

The chain links TRBV2 to TRBJ2-2, with D uncertain. CDR3 length: 13 residues. Germline V lookup: CDR1 SNHLY, CDR2 FYNNEI. V was pared by 1 base and J by 8 bases, with 8 bases between. CDR3 sequence (DNA): TGTGCCAGCAGTGAAGGATGGGCAGGGGAGCTGTTTTTT. Protein sequence: CASSEGWAGELFF.

This rearrangement joins TRBV23-1 to TRBJ2-4; TRBD1 matches at 8 bases. TRBV23-1 has ORF status, its function being uncertain. The CDR3 sequence is 18 residues long. After removal of 4 bases from V and 1 base from J, the junction contained 12 bases not matched to a gene. The CDR3 reads CASSRHLWDRMAKNIQYF. CDR3 nucleotide sequence: TGCGCCAGCAGTCGCCACCTCTGGGACAGGATGGCCAAAAACATTCAGTACTTC.

The chain recombines TRBV9 with TRBJ1-2, with TRBD1 matching over 8 bases. The CDR3 has 16 residues. V dropped 3 bases and J dropped 8; count of bases not matched to a gene: 15. CDR1 and CDR2 from the germline V gene are SGDLS and YYNGEE. CDR3 DNA sequence: TGTGCCAGCAGCGCGGACAGGGAAACTTCCCTGTGGGGCTACACCTTC. Translating it yields CASSADRETSLWGYTF.

This chain uses TRBV29-1 with TRBJ1-2, with a tentative D call TRBD1 (6 bases). The V gene's germline CDR1 is SQVTM and CDR2 ANQGSEA. The CDR3 sequence is 13 residues long. V lost 7 bases and J 4 bases, leaving 16 bases between the germline ends. In DNA, the CDR3 is TGCAGCGGTGGGCGGGGGGCGGGCTATGGCTACACCTTC. Its protein is CSGGRGAGYGYTF.

The count of this clone is one. The chain employs TRBV15 and TRBJ2-5; 13 positions agree with TRBD2. The closer fit of TRBJ2-7 to the DNA end suggests the J call may be wrong. The CDR3 extends over 15 amino acids. CDR1 is LNHNV, CDR2 YYDKDF, per germline (reference sequence). The CDR3 loop reads CATSRAGLAGDEQYF. DNA for the CDR3: TGTGCCACCAGCAGAGCCGGACTAGCGGGAGACGAGCAGTACTTC.

The V and J genes are TRBV7-2 and TRBJ2-7; 7 nucleotides line up with TRBD2. J was trimmed by 3 bases and V by 5 bases; bases with no gene match: 16. The CDR3 totals 17 residues. Germline V gene sequence: CDR1 SGHTA, CDR2 FQGNSA. As DNA, the CDR3 is TGTGCCAGCAGCCAAAGAGGATCTAGCGGACTTTTCTACGAGCAGTACTTC. Its translation: CASSQRGSSGLFYEQYF. Filled out from reference TRBV7-2 and TRBJ2-7, the complete variable domain reads GAGVSQSPSNKVTEKGKDVELRCDPISGHTALYWYRQSLGQGLEFLIYFQGNSAPDKSGLPSDRFSAERTGGSVSTLTIQRTQQEDSAVYLCASSQRGSSGLFYEQYFGPGTRLTVT.

The chain has TRBV6-6 and TRBJ2-1; 9 nucleotides agree with TRBD2. Trimming cost V 2 bases and J 8 bases; bases outside gene matches: 10. Germline V gives CDR1 MNHNY, CDR2 SVGAGI (reference sequence). The CDR3 spans 16 residues. The CDR3 loop is CASSYGVAGVLDEQFF. CDR3 bases: TGTGCCAGCAGTTACGGGGTAGCGGGAGTCCTCGATGAGCAGTTCTTC.